The rows below give T cell receptor beta chains drawn from one sample of a study of early T cells in non-severe SARS-CoV-2 infection. TCRdb reprocessed the 5' RACE reads with MiXCR, giving one entry per CDR3 protein. The sample has about 55,000 distinct CDR3 sequences; 6.5% to 7.5% are singletons. The specimen was whole blood, collected at baseline. The receptors derive from an adult who was a healthcare worker with PCR-confirmed SARS-CoV-2 infection or an uninfected control (not recorded which). CDR3s include the opening cysteine and the closing phenylalanine or tryptophan. Each record gives: J gene, V gene, clone size, D gene, CDR3 protein, CDR3 DNA. A D gene is named only where the DNA matches it firmly. The size of a clone is reported for some rows only, either as once, few or many, or as a class for expanded clones.

J gene: TRBJ2-7; V gene: TRBV28; clone size: many; D gene: .; CDR3 protein: CASSLRGQFYEQYF; CDR3 DNA: TGTGCCAGCAGCCTCCGGGGGCAATTTTACGAGCAGTACTTC
J gene: TRBJ2-3; V gene: TRBV20-1; clone size: .; D gene: .; CDR3 protein: CSARDPRASPDTQYF; CDR3 DNA: TGCAGTGCTAGAGATCCGCGGGCAAGTCCAGATACACAGTATTTT
J gene: TRBJ2-3; V gene: TRBV6-5; clone size: .; D gene: TRBD2; CDR3 protein: CASSYSRGGFTDTQYF; CDR3 DNA: TGTGCCAGCAGTTACTCCCGCGGGGGTTTCACAGATACGCAGTATTTT
J gene: TRBJ2-7; V gene: TRBV7-2; clone size: many; D gene: .; CDR3 protein: CASSLDFYEQYF; CDR3 DNA: TGTGCCAGCAGTTTGGACTTTTACGAGCAGTACTTC
J gene: TRBJ1-5; V gene: TRBV24-1; clone size: many; D gene: .; CDR3 protein: CATSGRRNNQPQHF; CDR3 DNA: TGTGCCACCAGTGGGCGGAGAAATAATCAGCCCCAGCATTTT
J gene: TRBJ2-1; V gene: TRBV5-1; clone size: many; D gene: .; CDR3 protein: CASKVTGRSYNEQFF; CDR3 DNA: TGCGCCAGCAAGGTTACAGGGAGGTCCTACAATGAGCAGTTCTTC
J gene: TRBJ1-1; V gene: TRBV11-3; clone size: .; D gene: .; CDR3 protein: CASSLGTATEAFF; CDR3 DNA: TGTGCCAGCAGCTTAGGTACGGCGACTGAAGCTTTCTTT
J gene: TRBJ2-3; V gene: TRBV7-2; clone size: .; D gene: .; CDR3 protein: CASSFRLVADTQYF; CDR3 DNA: TGTGCCAGCAGCTTCCGACTAGTTGCAGATACGCAGTATTTT
J gene: TRBJ2-3; V gene: TRBV12-3/TRBV12-4; clone size: many; D gene: .; CDR3 protein: CASSLRGDTQYF; CDR3 DNA: TGTGCCAGCAGTCTCAGGGGAGATACGCAGTATTTT
J gene: TRBJ1-5; V gene: TRBV7-6; clone size: few; D gene: .; CDR3 protein: CASSEYSNQPQHF; CDR3 DNA: TGTGCCAGCAGCGAATACAGCAATCAGCCCCAGCATTTT
J gene: TRBJ2-3; V gene: TRBV28; clone size: .; D gene: .; CDR3 protein: CASSLYVHTQYF; CDR3 DNA: TGTGCCAGCAGTTTATACGTCCATACGCAGTATTTT
J gene: TRBJ2-1; V gene: TRBV4-3; clone size: few; D gene: TRBD2; CDR3 protein: CASSQGLRGGAWEQFF; CDR3 DNA: TGCGCCAGCAGCCAGGGGCTACGCGGGGGGGCCTGGGAGCAGTTCTTC
J gene: TRBJ2-5; V gene: TRBV30; clone size: many; D gene: .; CDR3 protein: CAWSVLETQYF; CDR3 DNA: TGTGCCTGGAGTGTACTAGAGACCCAGTACTTC
J gene: TRBJ2-7; V gene: TRBV7-9; clone size: few; D gene: TRBD1; CDR3 protein: CASSRGDRGEQYF; CDR3 DNA: TGTGCCAGCAGCCGAGGGGACAGGGGCGAGCAGTACTTC
J gene: TRBJ2-1; V gene: TRBV20-1; clone size: many; D gene: .; CDR3 protein: CSATQASAYNEQFF; CDR3 DNA: TGCAGTGCGACTCAGGCGTCAGCCTACAATGAGCAGTTCTTC
J gene: TRBJ1-2; V gene: TRBV6-5; clone size: many; D gene: .; CDR3 protein: CASSYSNRQLYGYTF; CDR3 DNA: TGTGCCAGCAGTTACTCGAACAGGCAACTCTATGGCTACACCTTC